The sequence of this T cell receptor beta chain was determined in a study of T cells in Graves' hyperthyroidism and ophthalmopathy. Germline V gene sequence: CDR1 MNHEY, CDR2 SVGEGT. CDR3 length: 16 amino acids. Trimming removed 2 bases at V and 4 bases at J, with 12 bases between. RNA transcripts yielded amplified TCR beta CDR3 regions. TCR CDR3 regions were first amplified by RT-PCR with HTBI primers. MiXCR was run by TCRdb on the multiplex PCR reads, yielding one entry per CDR3 protein. The repertoire holds about 300,000 distinct CDR3 sequences, with 13% as singletons. This clonotype was observed at least ten times.

This chain joins TRBV6-2 or TRBV6-3 and TRBJ2-6, with D maybe TRBD2 (6 bases). Sequenced: blood. The sequence came from a woman aged 25-40 years with Graves' hyperthyroidism that later progressed to Graves' ophthalmopathy. CDR3 sequence: CASSYDGSSGANVLTF. The CDR3 DNA is TGTGCCAGCAGTTACGACGGGAGTTCGGGGGCCAACGTCCTGACTTTC.